The 8 T cell receptor beta chains below all came from one sample that was sequenced in a study of T cell responses to AZD1222 COVID-19 vaccine. TCRdb's copy holds only in-frame clones and misses some; the assay was immunoSEQ multiplex PCR. The sample consists of around 140,000 clones, 92% of them appearing once. The sample here was peripheral blood, taken on day 0 of AZD1222 vaccination. All receptors come from an adult in good health.

The chain has TRBV28 and TRBJ2-3, with 7 bases matching TRBD1. The germline V gene has CDR1 MDHEN and CDR2 SYDVKM. Trimming took 3 bases from V and 13 from J; bases not matched to a gene: 10. CDR3 length: 13 amino acids. The CDR3 spells CASSFRQGPREYF. CDR3 bases: TGTGCCAGCAGTTTCCGACAGGGACCCCGGGAGTATTTT.

This sequence joins TRBV11-2 and TRBJ1-6; D is unclear. Deletions cut 4 bases from V and 9 bases from J, with 7 bases between. CDR1 SGHAT and CDR2 FQNNGV come from the germline V gene. The CDR3 spans 12 residues. The CDR3 region is CASSSPPSPLHF. The CDR3 nucleotides are TGTGCCAGCAGCTCTCCCCCTTCACCCCTCCACTTT.

The genes are TRBV20-1 and TRBJ1-1; D call uncertain. Germline V gene sequence: CDR1 DFQATT, CDR2 SNEGSKA (reference sequence). Trimming stripped 6 bases from V and 4 bases from J, with 9 bases between. CDR3 length: 11 residues. For the CDR3, the DNA is TGCAGTGCCCCGAGTTCCACTGAAGCTTTCTTT. This encodes CSAPSSTEAFF.

V is TRBV7-6 and J is TRBJ2-1, with D possibly matching TRBD2 (6 bases). Germline-derived CDR1 and CDR2 are SGHVS and FNYEAQ. Trimming removed 5 bases at V and 9 bases at J, with 20 bases between. The CDR3 consists of 15 residues. The CDR3 nucleotides read TGTGCCAGCAGCCTCCGCGGGACTCTACGTGGTGAGCAGTTCTTC. This sequence encodes CASSLRGTLRGEQFF.

The chain is built from TRBV20-1 and TRBJ2-3; D unresolved. Germline CDR1 is DFQATT and CDR2 is SNEGSKA (reference sequence). V gave up 3 bases and J gave up 0 bases, with 13 bases separating them. CDR3 length: 15 residues. CDR3 DNA sequence: TGCAGTGCTAGTTCGCGGAGCACTAGCACAGATACGCAGTATTTT. Its protein is CSASSRSTSTDTQYF.

This clone was found once. The chain is built from TRBV28 and TRBJ2-3; possible D gene TRBD1, 6 bases. Germline loops: CDR1 MDHEN, CDR2 SYDVKM. This CDR3 contains 14 residues. The germline V and J ends were trimmed by 6 bases and 10 bases, with 20 bases remaining between them. DNA for the CDR3: TGTGCCAGCAGGCCCCCGCAGGGGTTTTCTCCGCAGTATTTT. Amino acids: CASRPPQGFSPQYF.

The chain has TRBV6-5 and TRBJ2-5; D is unresolved. The V and J ends lost 5 bases and 2 bases respectively, with 9 bases between them. The CDR3 runs 13 residues. CDR1 is MNHEY and CDR2 is SVGAGI in the germline V gene. The CDR3 bases are TGTGCCAGCAGTCAGACGGTACAAGAGACCCAGTACTTC. This encodes CASSQTVQETQYF.

V gene TRBV6-6 combines with J gene TRBJ1-3; no clear D. The CDR3 consists of 15 residues. The germline V gene has CDR1 MNHNY and CDR2 SVGAGI (reference sequence). V was trimmed by 5 bases and J by 2 bases, leaving 13 bases between them. CDR3: CASSTGPMAGNTIYF. Written as DNA, the CDR3 is TGTGCCAGCAGTACCGGGCCGATGGCTGGAAACACCATATATTTT.